This is a list of T cell receptor beta chains from one sample in a study of cytomegalovirus exposure and HLA in healthy donors. TCRdb's copy holds only in-frame clones and misses some; the assay was immunoSEQ multiplex PCR. The sample contains some 180,000 clones, around 70% of which appear only once. The specimen was PBMCs. These receptors all stem from a male donor in good health and CMV-seronegative. Both conserved end residues are trimmed from each CDR3.

>TRBV4-1|TRBJ2-7
ASSQDLFTGTDLSYEQY
>TRBV7-9|TRBJ1-1
ASSPTGGAMNTEAF
>TRBV6-1|TRBJ1-1
ASSVLRGGSEEAF
>TRBV14|TRBJ2-7
ASSQDWGGGSEQY
>TRBV30|TRBJ1-2
AWRRQGYYT
>TRBV5-4|TRBJ2-1
ASSHERYNEQF
>TRBV27|TRBJ2-5
ASSRQYQETQY
>TRBV28|TRBJ2-1
ASSGRTSGSAYNEQF
>TRBV30|TRBJ1-5
AWSARGGALGQPQH
>TRBV19|TRBJ2-1
ASSIYRGNNEQF
>TRBV30|TRBJ1-5
AWSTKDRDNQPQH
>TRBV9|TRBJ2-3
ASSVAPSSSVTDTQY
>TRBV6-5|TRBJ1-1
ASSYSGGRDTEAF
>TRBV19|TRBJ2-1
ASSIVRSTYNEQF